The 16 T cell receptor beta chains below come from one sample, sequenced in a study of T cells in Graves' hyperthyroidism and ophthalmopathy. It was RNA transcripts that yielded the amplified TCR beta CDR3 regions. Primed by the HTBI set, a first-round RT-PCR was run on the TCR CDR3. MiXCR, run by TCRdb on the multiplex PCR reads, gives a single entry per CDR3 protein. The repertoire holds around 540,000 distinct CDR3 sequences, approximately 16% seen once, with about 31% in the top ten. Sequencing was done on a sample of blood. The receptors derive from a woman aged 25 to 39 with Graves' ophthalmopathy.

This clonotype showed up many times. V is TRBV7-2 and J is TRBJ2-5; 10 bases align to TRBD1. V was clipped by 5 bases and J by 5 bases; unmatched bases: 11. Per the germline V gene, CDR1 is SGHTA and CDR2 is FQGNSA. The CDR3 extends over 16 amino acids. The CDR3 protein is CASSDRGRGKFETQYF. Here the CDR3 DNA reads TGTGCCAGCAGCGACAGGGGGCGCGGGAAATTCGAGACCCAGTACTTC.

The genes are TRBV12-3 or TRBV12-4 and TRBJ2-6, with D perhaps matching TRBD2 (5 bases). V shed 3 bases and J shed 2 bases, with 5 bases lying between them. The CDR3 has 14 residues. The CDR3 here is CASSFSAGANVLTF. In DNA, the CDR3 is TGTGCCAGCAGTTTTAGCGCTGGGGCCAACGTCCTGACTTTC.

This clonotype was detected ten times or more. V usage is TRBV3-2 and J usage is TRBJ2-1; the D segment call TRBD2 is taken from the table without a DNA check. TRBV3-2 is shown as a pseudogene. The CDR3 loop spans 15 amino acids. CDR3 coding DNA: TGTGCCAGCAGCCAAGATGCGGGATGCTACAATGAGCAGTTCTTC. Translating it yields CASSQDAGCYNEQFF.

With respect to this clonotype: A much larger clone is a single base away; this may be a read error. This chain connects TRBV27 to TRBJ1-1; D is unclear. V dropped 4 bases and J dropped 0 bases, with 9 bases sitting between them. This CDR3 has 14 amino acids. The germline gives CDR1 MNHEY, CDR2 SMNVEV (reference sequence). CDR3 loop: CASSSSIMNTEAFF. The CDR3 DNA is TGTGCCAGCAGTTCATCGATCATGAACACTGAAGCTTTCTTT.

In its sample, this clonotype was seen once. The CDR3 nucleotides are TGTGCCAGCGGTCTCGCCTCGGCCTACAATGAGCAGTTCTTC. Its translation: CASGLASAYNEQFF. This rearrangement joins TRBV6-2 or TRBV6-3 to TRBJ2-1; no clear D gene. Germline V gene sequence: CDR1 MNHEY, CDR2 SVGEGT. The CDR3 consists of 14 residues. V shed 8 bases and J shed 2 bases, with 13 bases lying between them.

A few counts support this clonotype. The rearrangement joins TRBV29-1 to TRBJ1-5; TRBD1 matches at 8 bases. Germline V gene lookup returns CDR1 SQVTM and CDR2 ANQGSEA. The CDR3 runs 15 residues. The ends lost 5 bases at V and 0 bases at J; junction bases unmatched: 6. The CDR3 loop is CSVRTGSNSNQPQHF. In DNA form, the CDR3 reads TGCAGCGTTCGGACAGGGAGTAATAGCAATCAGCCCCAGCATTTT.

The chain combines TRBV6-1 with TRBJ2-4; 16 nucleotides match TRBD2. This CDR3 has 15 residues. Germline CDR1 and CDR2: MNHNS and SASEGT. The V gene end was trimmed by 4 bases and the J gene end by 15 bases; junction bases not matched to a gene: 9. CDR3 bases: TGTGCCAGCAGTGTCCTCGGGACTAGCGGGAGGGCCTTGTACTTC. It specifies CASSVLGTSGRALYF.

The chain links TRBV14 to TRBJ2-7; D is ambiguous. Trimming left V 0 bases short and J 4 bases short, with 13 bases between. The CDR3 loop spans 15 amino acids. The germline V gene encodes CDR1 SGHDN and CDR2 FVKESK. CDR3 sequence (DNA): TGTGCCAGCAGCCAAGATCTATTGTCGCAGTACGAGCAGTACTTC. Translation gives CASSQDLLSQYEQYF.

This clonotype occurred many times. The V and J genes are TRBV2 and TRBJ2-2, with 9 bases identical to TRBD1. In germline, CDR1 is SNHLY, CDR2 FYNNEI. The V gene end was trimmed by 4 bases and the J gene end by 5 bases; junction bases not matched to a gene: 5. This CDR3 region has 15 residues. The CDR3 loop reads CASSGQGVVTGELFF. The CDR3 nucleotides read TGTGCCAGCAGTGGACAGGGGGTAGTGACCGGGGAGCTGTTTTTT.

This clonotype has at least ten counts. The V call is TRBV6-1, the J call TRBJ2-1; TRBD2 matches at 8 bases. This CDR3 region has 15 residues. Germline values: CDR1 MNHNS, CDR2 SASEGT. Trimming took 5 bases from V and 3 from J; bases not matched to a gene: 6. This chain's CDR3 is CASSPSGSGYNEQFF. In DNA form, the CDR3 reads TGTGCCAGCAGTCCCAGCGGGAGCGGCTACAATGAGCAGTTCTTC.

This clonotype was recorded many times. The J gene is TRBJ2-1, the V gene TRBV6-2 or TRBV6-3, with D unresolved. V lost 6 bases to trimming and J lost 6 bases, with 3 bases between them. Germline loops: CDR1 MNHEY, CDR2 SVGEGT. The length of the CDR3 is 10 residues. The DNA for the CDR3 is TGTGCCAGCAGGCTCAATGAGCAGTTCTTC. Translating gives CASRLNEQFF.

V usage is TRBV6-1 and J usage is TRBJ2-3, with 8 bases matching TRBD2. Germline V gene data show CDR1 as MNHNS and CDR2 as SASEGT. V gave up 6 bases and J gave up 2 bases; unmatched junction bases: 7. This CDR3 has 15 amino acids. The CDR3 coding sequence is TGTGCCAGCAGCTCCCTAGCGGGTTACACAGATACGCAGTATTTT. Amino acid sequence: CASSSLAGYTDTQYF.

Ten or more counts support this clonotype. The rearrangement joins TRBV2 to TRBJ2-3, with 7 bases that match TRBD2. Unmatched junction bases numbered 14, after V lost 7 bases and J lost 4 bases. CDR1 is SNHLY and CDR2 is FYNNEI in the germline V gene. The CDR3 runs 16 residues. The CDR3 nucleotides are TGTGCCAGCACCCTTGGGGGAGGGATGAGTGCAGATACGCAGTATTTT. This translates into CASTLGGGMSADTQYF.

As concerns this clonotype: A read error is possible here, since a much larger clone lies one base away. This chain joins TRBV2 and TRBJ2-1; 8 positions agree with TRBD2. The CDR3 totals 16 residues. The germline gives CDR1 SNHLY, CDR2 FYNNEI. The V segment lost 7 bases and the J segment 6 bases; nucleotides outside the gene matches: 14. Here the CDR3 reads CASTPLKGLVLNEQFF. The CDR3 nucleotides are TGTGCCAGCACTCCCTTGAAGGGACTAGTCCTCAATGAGCAGTTCTTC.

This clonotype was picked up a small number of times. The chain carries TRBV10-3 and TRBJ2-3; D might be TRBD2 (6 bases). CDR1 and CDR2 from the germline V gene are ENHRY and SYGVKD. Between the trimmed V and J ends, which lost 10 bases and 4 bases, there was a span of 18 bases. The CDR3 extends over 14 amino acids. The CDR3 spells CATSRDGGPDTQYF. The CDR3 DNA follows: TGTGCCACGAGCCGGGACGGGGGACCAGATACGCAGTATTTT.

This clonotype has at least ten counts. The V call is TRBV7-9, the J call TRBJ2-5; D may correspond to TRBD1 or TRBD2 (7 bases each). Germline values: CDR1 SEHNR, CDR2 FQNEAQ (reference sequence). The CDR3 runs to 13 residues. V was cut by 4 bases and J by 7 bases, with 13 bases left in between. In DNA form, the CDR3 reads TGTGCCAGCAGCTCTACAGGGGAGGGGACCCAGTACTTC. It encodes CASSSTGEGTQYF.